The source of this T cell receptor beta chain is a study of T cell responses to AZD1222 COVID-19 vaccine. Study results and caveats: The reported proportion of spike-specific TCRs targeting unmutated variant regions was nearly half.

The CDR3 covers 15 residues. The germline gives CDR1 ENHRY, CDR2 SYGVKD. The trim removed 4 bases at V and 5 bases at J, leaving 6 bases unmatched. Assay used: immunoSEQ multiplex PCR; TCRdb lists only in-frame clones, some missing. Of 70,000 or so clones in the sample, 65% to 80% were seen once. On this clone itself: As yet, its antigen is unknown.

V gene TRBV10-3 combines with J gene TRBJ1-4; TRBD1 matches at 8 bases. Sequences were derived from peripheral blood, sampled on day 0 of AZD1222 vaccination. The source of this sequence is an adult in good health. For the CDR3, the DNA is TGTGCCATCAGTGGTCAGGGGGCAAACAATGAAAAACTGTTTTTT. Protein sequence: CAISGQGANNEKLFF.